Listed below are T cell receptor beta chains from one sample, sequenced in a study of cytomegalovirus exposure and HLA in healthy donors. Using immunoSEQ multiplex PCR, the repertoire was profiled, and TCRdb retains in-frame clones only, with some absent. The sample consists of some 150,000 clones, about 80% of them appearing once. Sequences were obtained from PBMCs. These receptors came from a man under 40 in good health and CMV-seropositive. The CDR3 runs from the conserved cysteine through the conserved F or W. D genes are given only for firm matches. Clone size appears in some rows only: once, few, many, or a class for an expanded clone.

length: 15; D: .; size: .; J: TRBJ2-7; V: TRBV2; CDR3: CASISAASSSYEQYF; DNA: TGTGCCAGCATTTCTGCGGCAAGCAGCTCCTACGAGCAGTACTTC
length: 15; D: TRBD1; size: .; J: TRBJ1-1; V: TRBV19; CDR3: CASSIVWTGVEGAFF; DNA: TGTGCCAGTAGTATAGTATGGACAGGAGTTGAGGGAGCTTTCTTT
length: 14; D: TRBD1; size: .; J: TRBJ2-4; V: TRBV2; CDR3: CASRLQGAKNIQYF; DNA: TGTGCCAGCAGATTACAGGGGGCCAAAAACATTCAGTACTTC
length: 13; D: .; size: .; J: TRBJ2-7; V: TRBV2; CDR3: CASSWTDSYEQYF; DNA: TGTGCCAGCAGTTGGACAGACTCCTACGAGCAGTACTTC
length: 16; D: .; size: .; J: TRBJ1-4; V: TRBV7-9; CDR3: CASSLGEAATNEKLFF; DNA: TGTGCCAGCAGCCTCGGGGAGGCTGCAACTAATGAAAAACTGTTTTTT
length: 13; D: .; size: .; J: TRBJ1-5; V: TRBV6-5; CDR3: CASSYSRNQPQHF; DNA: TGTGCCAGCAGTTACTCGAGGAACCAGCCCCAGCATTTT
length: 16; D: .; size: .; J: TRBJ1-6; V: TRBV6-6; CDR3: CASSSQGSRANSPLHF; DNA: TGTGCCAGCAGTTCCCAGGGGTCTCGGGCGAATTCACCCCTCCACTTT
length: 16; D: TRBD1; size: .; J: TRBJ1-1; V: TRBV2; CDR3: CATSRDRGRMNTEAFF; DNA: TGTGCCACCTCAAGGGACAGGGGCCGAATGAACACTGAAGCTTTCTTT
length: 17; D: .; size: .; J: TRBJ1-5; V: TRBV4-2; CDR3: CASSPGGSAYSNQPQHF; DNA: TGTGCCAGCAGCCCCGGGGGGTCGGCTTATAGCAATCAGCCCCAGCATTTT
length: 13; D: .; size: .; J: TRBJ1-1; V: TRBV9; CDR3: CASSVGGSGGAFF; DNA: TGTGCCAGCAGCGTAGGGGGGTCGGGGGGGGCTTTCTTT
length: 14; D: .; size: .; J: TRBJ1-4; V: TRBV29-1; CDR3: CSVDSGESGEKLFF; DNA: TGCAGCGTTGATTCGGGGGAAAGTGGCGAAAAACTGTTTTTT
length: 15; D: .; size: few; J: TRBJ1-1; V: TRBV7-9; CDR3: CASSLRTVSNTEAFF; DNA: TGTGCCAGCAGCCTAAGGACAGTGTCGAACACTGAAGCTTTCTTT
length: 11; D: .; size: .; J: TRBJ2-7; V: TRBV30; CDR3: CAWSRGFEQYF; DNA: TGTGCCTGGAGTCGGGGGTTCGAGCAGTACTTC
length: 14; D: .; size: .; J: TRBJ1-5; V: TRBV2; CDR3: CASTRDTSNQPQHF; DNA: TGTGCCAGCACCAGGGATACTAGCAATCAGCCCCAGCATTTT
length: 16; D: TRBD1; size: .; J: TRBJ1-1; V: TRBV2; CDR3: CASNPGTGAMNTEAFF; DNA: TGTGCCAGCAACCCCGGGACAGGGGCCATGAACACTGAAGCTTTCTTT
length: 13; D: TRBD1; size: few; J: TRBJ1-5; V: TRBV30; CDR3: CAWSRQGGQPQHF; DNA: TGTGCCTGGAGTCGACAGGGGGGGCAGCCCCAGCATTTT
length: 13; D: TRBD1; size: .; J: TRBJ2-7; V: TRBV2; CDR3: CASKDQGVYEQYF; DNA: TGTGCCAGCAAGGACCAGGGGGTCTACGAGCAGTACTTC
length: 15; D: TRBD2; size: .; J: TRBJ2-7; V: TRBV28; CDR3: CASSLGGREGNEQYF; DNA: TGTGCCAGCAGTTTAGGTGGCAGGGAGGGGAACGAGCAGTACTTC
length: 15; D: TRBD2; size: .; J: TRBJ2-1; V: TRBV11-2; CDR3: CASSQTGGDYNEQFF; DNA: TGTGCCAGCAGCCAGACCGGGGGGGATTACAATGAGCAGTTCTTC
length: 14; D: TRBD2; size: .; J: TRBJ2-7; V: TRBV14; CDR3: CASSRVSGGYEQYF; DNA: TGTGCCAGTTCCCGGGTTAGCGGGGGATACGAGCAGTACTTC
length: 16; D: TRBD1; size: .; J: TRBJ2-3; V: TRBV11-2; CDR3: CASSLWGTGGTDTQYF; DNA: TGTGCCAGCAGCTTATGGGGGACAGGAGGCACAGATACGCAGTATTTT
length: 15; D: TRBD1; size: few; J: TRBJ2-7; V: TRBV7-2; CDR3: CASSFQGQGFGEQYF; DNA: TGTGCCAGCAGCTTCCAGGGACAGGGGTTCGGTGAGCAGTACTTC
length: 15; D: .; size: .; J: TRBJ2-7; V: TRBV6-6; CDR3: CASMEGGDRTYEQYF; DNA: TGTGCCAGCATGGAGGGGGGGGACAGGACCTACGAGCAGTACTTC
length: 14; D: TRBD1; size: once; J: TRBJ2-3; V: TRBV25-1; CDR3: CASSQTGGTDTQYF; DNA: TGTGCCAGCAGTCAGACAGGGGGCACAGATACGCAGTATTTT